This TCR beta chain was sequenced for a study of beta chain features in type 1 diabetes. The sequenced template was cDNA made from the entire isolated RNA. The data were produced by immunoSEQ multiplex PCR, yet TCRdb's version contains in-frame clones alone and is incomplete. The sample records about 320,000 clones, 13% to 15% being singletons. CDR3 length equals 13 residues. Looked up from germline, CDR1 is MNHEY and CDR2 is SMNVEV (reference sequence). Trimming stripped 7 bases from V and 7 bases from J, with 16 bases between. In regard to this clone: Its antigen is not known.

Study results and limitations: The study left unresolved whether HLA type influences TCRB rearrangement. VDJ junctions sequenced from type 1 diabetes patients showed fewer insertions and more deletions.

Each sorted population was over 98% pure. The sequence was collected from a man aged 30 to 39 in good health. Source material: central memory CD4+ T cells from blood. This sequence joins TRBV27 and TRBJ1-2; D unclear. As DNA, the CDR3 is TGTGCCAGCAAAACCACCAGGTCAGGTGGCTACACCTTC. Its translation: CASKTTRSGGYTF.